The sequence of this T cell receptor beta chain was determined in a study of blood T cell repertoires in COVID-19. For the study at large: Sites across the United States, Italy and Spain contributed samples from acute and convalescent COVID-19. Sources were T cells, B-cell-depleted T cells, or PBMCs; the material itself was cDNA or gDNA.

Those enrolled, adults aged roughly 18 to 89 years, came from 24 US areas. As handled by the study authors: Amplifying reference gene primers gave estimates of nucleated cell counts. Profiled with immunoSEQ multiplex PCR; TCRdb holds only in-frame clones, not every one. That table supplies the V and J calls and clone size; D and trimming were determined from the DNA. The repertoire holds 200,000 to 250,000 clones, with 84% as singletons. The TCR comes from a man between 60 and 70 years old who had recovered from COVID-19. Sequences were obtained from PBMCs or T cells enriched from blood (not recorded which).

Written as DNA, the CDR3 is TGCGCCAGCAGCCTCGACACGGAAAAGCTCTATGGCTACACCTTC. This codes for CASSLDTEKLYGYTF. The chain combines TRBV5-1 with TRBJ1-2; D gene unclear. This CDR3 region has 15 residues. The germline V and J ends were trimmed by 4 bases and 4 bases, with 17 bases remaining between them. Germline CDR1 reads SGHRS; CDR2 reads YFSETQ.